The 18 T cell receptor beta chains listed next were all sequenced from one sample in a study of post-analysis software for immune sequencing data. General study points: TRBV5-6, TRBV5-1 and TRBV20-1 were among 4 or 5 TRBV segments more frequent in patients than controls.

Unique-molecular-identifier-tagged TCR beta cDNA libraries were used. TCRdb used MiXCR to reprocess the PCR reads, holding one entry per CDR3 protein. Of roughly 800,000 distinct CDR3 sequences in the sample, about 57% were seen once. These receptors have no known antigen. The sequenced material came from blood. The receptors come from a girl aged 5-17 years with multiple sclerosis.

This sequence joins TRBV5-1 and TRBJ2-3, with TRBD2 as a possible D gene (6 bases). Germline CDR1 reads SGHRS; CDR2 reads YFSETQ. This CDR3 has 16 amino acids. V lost 0 bases, J lost 3 bases, and 14 bases lay in between. The CDR3 is CASSLAQLAPTDTQYF. The CDR3 DNA reads TGCGCCAGCAGCTTGGCTCAACTAGCCCCGACAGATACGCAGTATTTT.

This clonotype was seen once. Its ends do not fully match the called genes, so a read error is possible. The genes are TRBV7-2 and TRBJ2-5, with D tentatively TRBD1 (6 bases). This CDR3 is built from 17 residues. The germline V gene encodes CDR1 SGHTA and CDR2 FQGNSA. The CDR3, as DNA: TGTGCCAGCAGCCCGATGGAGCCGGGACACTTACAAGAGATCCAGTACTTC. It codes for CASSPMEPGHLQEIQYF.

This clonotype has a single count. This chain joins TRBV5-1 and TRBJ1-2; D not certain. This CDR3 comprises 14 residues. The germline V gene has CDR1 SGHRS and CDR2 YFSETQ. V lost 0 bases and J 6 bases, leaving 12 bases between the germline ends. CDR3: CASSLAGGVNGYTF. CDR3 DNA: TGCGCCAGCAGCTTGGCCGGTGGAGTCAATGGCTACACCTTC.

The rearrangement links TRBV7-6 to TRBJ2-1; tentatively, D is TRBD1 or TRBD2 (5 bases each). Germline V gene lookup returns CDR1 SGHVS and CDR2 FNYEAQ. The CDR3 has 17 amino acids. With 5 bases removed from V and 7 bases from J, the gap between germline ends came to 24 bases. The CDR3 DNA is TGTGCCAGCAGCCCCCGGACTGCCGGGACCGAATGTAATGAGCAGTTCTTC. It codes for CASSPRTAGTECNEQFF.

The CDR3 bases are TGTGCCAGCATCCACCCGGGGCTTGGGGCCAACGTCCTGACTTTC. It is translated as CASIHPGLGANVLTF. V is TRBV6-6 and J is TRBJ2-6; D possibly matches TRBD1 or TRBD2 (5 bases each). Per germline, CDR1 MNHNY and CDR2 SVGAGI (reference sequence). The CDR3 contains 15 residues. V lost 7 bases and J 3 bases, leaving 13 bases between the germline ends.

This clonotype was recorded a few times. CDR3 DNA: TGCAGCGTTGAGGGGGTGGGGAGCTACGAGCAGTACTTC. This translates into CSVEGVGSYEQYF. This chain connects TRBV29-1 to TRBJ2-7; D is perhaps TRBD1 or TRBD2 (5 bases each). V was trimmed by 3 bases and J by 3 bases, leaving 12 bases between them. Per germline, CDR1 SQVTM and CDR2 ANQGSEA. This CDR3 spans 13 amino acids.

This clonotype was detected only a few times. V usage is TRBV11-2 and J usage is TRBJ2-1, with 7 bases aligning to TRBD1. Germline V lookup: CDR1 SGHAT, CDR2 FQNNGV. The J segment lost 3 bases and the V segment lost 6 bases, leaving 5 bases of the junction unmatched. The CDR3 has 14 amino acids. The CDR3 nucleotides read TGTGCCAGCAGTTCCCCAGGGGGCTACAATGAGCAGTTCTTC. It is translated as CASSSPGGYNEQFF.

This clonotype was observed a handful of times. The chain is built from TRBV20-1 and TRBJ1-1; a possible D gene is TRBD1 (5 bases). V was shortened by 7 bases and J by 8 bases, with 17 bases between the two germline ends. The CDR3 is 12 residues long. Germline V gene lookup returns CDR1 DFQATT and CDR2 SNEGSKA (reference sequence). This chain's CDR3 is CSVNLGGAEAFF. The CDR3 bases are TGCAGTGTAAATCTGGGAGGGGCGGAAGCTTTCTTT.

This chain links TRBV3-1 with TRBJ1-2; 7 bases fit TRBD1. V trimming: 2 bases; J trimming: 5 bases; junction bases outside the gene matches: 5. The CDR3 runs 14 residues. CDR1 is LGHDT, CDR2 YNNKEL, per germline (reference sequence). The CDR3 region is CASSQSGQTYGYTF. DNA for the CDR3: TGTGCCAGCAGCCAATCGGGACAGACATATGGCTACACCTTC.

J is TRBJ1-5 and V is TRBV5-1, with 7 bases aligning to TRBD1. This CDR3 contains 14 residues. The germline gives CDR1 SGHRS, CDR2 YFSETQ. J gave up 3 bases and V 4 bases, and 4 bases lay outside the gene matches. The CDR3 here is CASSPDRFNQPQHF. CDR3 sequence (DNA): TGCGCCAGCAGCCCGGACAGGTTCAATCAGCCCCAGCATTTT.

For this clonotype: Germline is not matched at one junction end, which may reflect a read error. The rearrangement uses TRBV27 and TRBJ1-2, with D perhaps TRBD1 (5 bases). There are 16 residues in the CDR3. Germline V gives CDR1 MNHEY, CDR2 SMNVEV (reference sequence). CDR3 residues: CASSASREGTNYGYTF. The CDR3 nucleotides read TGTGCCAGCAGCGCATCTAGGGAGGGGACTAACTACGGCTACACCTTC.

This clonotype was found a few times. The chain recombines TRBV29-1 with TRBJ2-1; D not resolved. V was trimmed by 0 bases and J by 0 bases, leaving 12 bases between them. The CDR3 runs 16 residues. Germline V lookup: CDR1 SQVTM, CDR2 ANQGSEA. The CDR3 nucleotides are TGCAGCGTTGAAGATCAGGTCCCGAGCTCCTACAATGAGCAGTTCTTC. Translating it yields CSVEDQVPSSYNEQFF.

This chain joins TRBV20-1 and TRBJ2-7; 8 bases are a match to TRBD2. V lost 2 bases, J lost 2 bases, and 2 bases stayed unmatched. The CDR3 spans 13 residues. The V gene's germline CDR1 is DFQATT and CDR2 SNEGSKA (reference sequence). CDR3 region: CSARSGGAYEQYF. As DNA, the CDR3 is TGCAGTGCTAGAAGCGGGGGAGCCTACGAGCAGTACTTC.

The rearrangement links TRBV7-3 to TRBJ2-3, with D perhaps matching TRBD2 (6 bases). The CDR3 length is 15 residues. Germline V lookup: CDR1 SGHTA, CDR2 FQGTGA. V lost 1 base and J 1 base, leaving 9 bases between the germline ends. CDR3 DNA sequence: TGTGCCAGCAGCTTAAGGCAGCGGGGCACAGATACGCAGTATTTT. Translation gives CASSLRQRGTDTQYF.

V is TRBV29-1 and J is TRBJ2-1; D could derive from TRBD1 or TRBD2 (5 bases each). V was shortened by 7 bases and J by 12 bases, with 13 bases between the two germline ends. CDR1 SQVTM and CDR2 ANQGSEA come from the germline V gene. The CDR3 length is 10 residues. The CDR3 loop reads CSGRDQRQFF. Written as DNA, the CDR3 is TGCAGCGGCCGGGACCAACGGCAGTTCTTC.

The chain carries TRBV4-1 and TRBJ2-7; TRBD2 matches 10 bases. Germline loops: CDR1 MGHRA, CDR2 YSYEKL. This CDR3 is 14 amino acids long. V was clipped by 4 bases and J by 4 bases; unmatched bases: 4. CDR3 protein: CASSRASGSYEQYF. The CDR3 DNA follows: TGCGCCAGCAGCCGAGCTAGCGGGAGTTACGAGCAGTACTTC.

The chain employs TRBV15 and TRBJ2-7, with D perhaps TRBD1 (6 bases). The CDR3 loop spans 15 amino acids. The germline V gene encodes CDR1 LNHNV and CDR2 YYDKDF (reference sequence). V was trimmed by 0 bases and J by 2 bases, leaving 11 bases between them. The CDR3 here is CATSRDRRDTYEQYF. DNA of the CDR3: TGTGCCACCAGCAGAGATCGTAGGGACACCTACGAGCAGTACTTC. The full variable domain, with the rest looked up from reference TRBV15 and TRBJ2-7, is DAMVIQNPRYQVTQFGKPVTLSCSQTLNHNVMYWYQQKSSQAPKLLFHYYDKDFNNEADTPDNFQSRRPNTSFCFLDIRSPGLGDTAMYLCATSRDRRDTYEQYFGPGTRLTVT.

In its sample, this clonotype was seen a few times. The rearrangement uses TRBV20-1 and TRBJ2-5, with 9 bases matching TRBD2. Per germline, CDR1 DFQATT and CDR2 SNEGSKA (reference sequence). The CDR3 length is 16 residues. After removal of 6 bases from V and 2 bases from J, the junction contained 13 bases not matched to a gene. The CDR3 DNA is TGCAGTGCCGGTGGGAGCGGGAGGTCAATACAAGAGACCCAGTACTTC. It translates to CSAGGSGRSIQETQYF.